The entry below describes one T cell receptor beta chain. Antigen specificity is unknown. Generated by immunoSEQ multiplex PCR, the TCRdb table keeps only in-frame clones and is missing some. The repertoire has hundreds of thousands of clones, about three quarters of them found once; the top ten carry 1.5% to 2%. This record comes from a study of shared clonotypes between healthy human individuals. Study findings and constraints: Donor clonotype sharing was expected to depend on sequencing depth. About 5.2% was the fraction of naive CD4 clonotypes found shared across several donors.

V was clipped by 2 bases and J by 3 bases, with 11 bases between them. The CDR3 runs 15 residues. Per germline, CDR1 MGHDK and CDR2 SYGVNS. The V gene is TRBV25-1, the J gene TRBJ1-3; perhaps TRBD1 as D (6 bases). The specimen was memory CD4+ T cells sorted from blood. Indicated subset: CD45RA-negative fraction. This TCR was sampled from a woman aged 25-40 years in good health. CDR3 loop: CASSEDTGHGNTIYF. CDR3 coding DNA: TGTGCCAGCAGTGAAGATACAGGGCATGGAAACACCATATATTTT.